One and the same sample provided the 31 T cell receptor beta chains below, sequenced in a study of T cell changes during pregnancy in multiple sclerosis. The table came from immunoSEQ multiplex PCR; TCRdb's copy has only in-frame clones and leaves some out. The sample consists of about 62,000 clones, roughly 87% of them appearing once. The sequencing here drew on peripheral blood, taken in the first trimester of pregnancy. The receptors here all came from a female donor with multiple sclerosis, enrolled in a pregnancy study.

The chain recombines TRBV6-5 with TRBJ1-4; tentative D call: TRBD1 (5 bases). The CDR3 spans 14 residues. Trimming removed 0 bases from V and 8 bases from J, with 10 bases in between. Germline loops: CDR1 MNHEY, CDR2 SVGAGI. The CDR3 DNA reads TGTGCCAGCAGTTACTCGGGGGGAGGGGAAAAACTGTTTTTT. This codes for CASSYSGGGEKLFF.

This chain connects TRBV7-9 to TRBJ2-7; D ambiguous. V shed 1 base and J shed 3 bases, with 10 bases lying between them. Germline V lookup: CDR1 SEHNR, CDR2 FQNEAQ (reference sequence). CDR3 length: 14 residues. The DNA of the CDR3 is TGTGCCAGCAGCTTAGTCGGTCATAGCTACGAGCAGTACTTC. The encoded protein is CASSLVGHSYEQYF.

The V gene is TRBV7-2, the J gene TRBJ2-2, with 7 bases that match TRBD1. V lost 5 bases to trimming and J lost 2 bases; unmatched junction nucleotides: 11. The V gene's germline CDR1 is SGHTA and CDR2 FQGNSA. The CDR3 length is 17 residues. CDR3 protein: CASSPLPGTVNTGELFF. For the CDR3, the DNA is TGTGCCAGCAGCCCACTTCCCGGGACAGTAAACACCGGGGAGCTGTTTTTT.

CDR3 sequence (DNA): TGTGCCAGCAGATCGACAGGGGGAGAGGGCTACACCTTC. Translating it yields CASRSTGGEGYTF. V and J are TRBV2 and TRBJ1-2, with 9 bases identical to TRBD1. The V gene's germline CDR1 is SNHLY and CDR2 FYNNEI. This CDR3 contains 13 residues. Trimming took 6 bases from V and 8 from J; bases not matched to a gene: 7.

The rearrangement joins TRBV2 to TRBJ2-2; D may be TRBD1 (6 bases). Trimming removed 6 bases at V and 3 bases at J, with 14 bases between. This CDR3 contains 15 residues. In germline, CDR1 is SNHLY, CDR2 FYNNEI. The CDR3 spells CASSKDNRDTGELFF. The CDR3 coding sequence is TGTGCCAGCAGCAAGGACAACAGGGACACCGGGGAGCTGTTTTTT.

The rearrangement links TRBV27 to TRBJ2-7, with D maybe TRBD2 (6 bases). Trimming shortened V by 2 bases and J by 2 bases, and 16 bases separated the two germline ends. The CDR3 runs 16 residues. Germline lookup yields CDR1 MNHEY and CDR2 SMNVEV (reference sequence). CDR3 sequence: CASSLTSRREAYEQYF. For the CDR3, the DNA is TGTGCCAGCAGTTTAACGTCGAGGCGGGAAGCCTACGAGCAGTACTTC.

V is TRBV6-5 and J is TRBJ2-7; 9 bases are a match to TRBD2. Per the germline V gene, CDR1 is MNHEY and CDR2 is SVGAGI. This CDR3 contains 14 residues. With V trimmed by 6 bases and J by 0 bases, 3 bases remained unmatched. CDR3 amino acids: CASSIAGASYEQYF. For the CDR3, the DNA is TGTGCCAGCAGCATAGCGGGGGCCTCCTACGAGCAGTACTTC.

The chain uses TRBV5-1 and TRBJ2-3; TRBD2 matches 9 bases. This CDR3 region has 15 residues. Germline-derived CDR1 and CDR2 are SGHRS and YFSETQ. Germline trimming cut 4 bases from V and 1 base from J; bases unmatched to any gene: 4. The CDR3 region is CASSGIAGGTDTQYF. The CDR3 DNA follows: TGCGCCAGCAGCGGAATAGCGGGAGGCACAGATACGCAGTATTTT.

V is TRBV7-9 and J is TRBJ1-3, with D perhaps matching TRBD1 (5 bases). Deletions cut 2 bases from V and 1 base from J, with 15 bases between. This CDR3 comprises 17 residues. Germline lookup yields CDR1 SEHNR and CDR2 FQNEAQ (reference sequence). The chain's CDR3 is CASSLWPRGSSGNTIYF. The CDR3 DNA sequence: TGTGCCAGCAGCTTATGGCCCCGGGGGAGTTCTGGAAACACCATATATTTT.

The chain's CDR3 is CASRNRELGTEAFF. For the CDR3, the DNA is TGTGCCAGCAGGAACAGGGAGTTGGGGACTGAAGCTTTCTTT. V usage is TRBV6-6 and J usage is TRBJ1-1, with D possibly TRBD1 on 6 matching bases. V dropped 6 bases and J dropped 5 bases, with 16 bases sitting between them. This CDR3 is built from 14 residues. Germline assignment: CDR1 MNHNY and CDR2 SVGAGI (reference sequence).

The chain links TRBV27 to TRBJ2-7; 11 bases match TRBD1. Germline V gives CDR1 MNHEY, CDR2 SMNVEV (reference sequence). This CDR3 comprises 16 residues. J was trimmed by 5 bases and V by 5 bases; bases with no gene match: 11. The CDR3: CASSPLDRGRVHEQYF. CDR3 DNA sequence: TGTGCCAGCAGTCCTCTGGACAGGGGGCGCGTCCACGAGCAGTACTTC.

This sequence joins TRBV6-6 and TRBJ1-2; D not resolved. Germline V gene data show CDR1 as MNHNY and CDR2 as SVGAGI (reference sequence). Trimming removed 6 bases at V and 8 bases at J, with 10 bases between. The CDR3 totals 11 residues. The CDR3 DNA follows: TGTGCCAGCAGCAAAGATAGCGGCTACACCTTC. It translates to CASSKDSGYTF.

V usage is TRBV5-1 and J usage is TRBJ2-3, with TRBD1 matching 8 bases. The CDR3 loop spans 16 amino acids. The trim removed 3 bases at V and 6 bases at J, leaving 12 bases unmatched. The germline V gene has CDR1 SGHRS and CDR2 YFSETQ. CDR3 DNA sequence: TGCGCCAGCAGCTCGGGAACAGGACAGGGATTGGATACGCAGTATTTT. Its translation is CASSSGTGQGLDTQYF.

The gene calls are TRBV6-5 and TRBJ2-1, with 7 bases aligning to TRBD1. The germline V gene has CDR1 MNHEY and CDR2 SVGAGI. V gave up 4 bases and J gave up 5 bases; unmatched junction bases: 11. The CDR3 sequence is 16 residues long. The CDR3 reads CASSSQGTINHNEQFF. The CDR3 DNA reads as TGTGCCAGCAGTTCACAGGGGACCATTAATCACAATGAGCAGTTCTTC.

The chain uses TRBV4-1 and TRBJ2-3; D perhaps matches TRBD2 (5 bases). Germline assignment: CDR1 MGHRA and CDR2 YSYEKL. The CDR3 consists of 20 residues. V was trimmed by 4 bases and J by 5 bases, leaving 31 bases between them. In DNA form, the CDR3 reads TGCGCCAGCAGCCTCTCCTTGGGCTCCTACAACCGCCTAGCAGGAGATACGCAGTATTTT. This sequence encodes CASSLSLGSYNRLAGDTQYF.

V and J are TRBV5-1 and TRBJ2-5, with 10 bases matching TRBD2. The CDR3 spans 16 residues. Trimming removed 0 bases from V and 2 bases from J; junction bases left unmatched: 4. The germline CDR1 and CDR2 sequences are SGHRS and YFSETQ. In DNA form, the CDR3 reads TGCGCCAGCAGCTTGGCGACTAGCGGGCTTCAAGAGACCCAGTACTTC. Translating it yields CASSLATSGLQETQYF.

This rearrangement joins TRBV19 to TRBJ2-5; 14 bases are a match to TRBD2. Looked up from germline, CDR1 is LNHDA and CDR2 is SQIVND (reference sequence). Trimming at V came to 6 bases and at J to 5 bases, leaving 5 bases not matched to a gene. The CDR3 runs to 15 residues. CDR3 residues: CASSGTSGSYETQYF. DNA of the CDR3: TGTGCCAGTAGCGGGACTAGCGGGAGTTATGAGACCCAGTACTTC. Full variable domain (missing parts from reference TRBV19 and TRBJ2-5): DGGITQSPKYLFRKEGQNVTLSCEQNLNHDAMYWYRQDPGQGLRLIYYSQIVNDFQKGDIAEGYSVSREKKESFPLTVTSAQKNPTAFYLCASSGTSGSYETQYFGPGTRLLVL.

The rearrangement links TRBV7-2 to TRBJ1-2; 7 bases are shared with TRBD1. CDR1 and CDR2 from the germline V gene are SGHTA and FQGNSA. V dropped 1 base and J dropped 4; count of bases not matched to a gene: 12. The CDR3 has 17 residues. The CDR3 DNA reads TGTGCCAGCAGCTTAGGCGGGGACAGAAGTTGGATCTATGGCTACACCTTC. It encodes CASSLGGDRSWIYGYTF.

This clone was detected only a few times. The chain combines TRBV30 with TRBJ1-1; no definite D call. The length of the CDR3 is 14 residues. V was trimmed by 4 bases and J by 1 base, leaving 13 bases between them. CDR1 is GTSNPN, CDR2 SVGIG, per germline (reference sequence). CDR3 in amino acids: CAWTKTNRNTEAFF. For the CDR3, the DNA is TGTGCCTGGACGAAAACGAACAGGAACACTGAAGCTTTCTTT.

The chain couples TRBV5-8 to TRBJ2-1; 8 positions match TRBD1. Germline assignment: CDR1 SGHTS and CDR2 YDEGEE. The trim removed 2 bases at V and 16 bases at J, leaving 8 bases unmatched. There are 12 residues in the CDR3. CDR3 coding DNA: TGTGCCAGCAGCTTCTTAGGGGACAGGTCCTTCTTC. Protein product: CASSFLGDRSFF.

This chain uses TRBV7-9 with TRBJ2-3; D perhaps matches TRBD2 (5 bases). CDR1 and CDR2 (germline): SEHNR, FQNEAQ (reference sequence). This CDR3 comprises 15 residues. V lost 7 bases and J 6 bases, leaving 20 bases between the germline ends. The CDR3 DNA reads TGTGCCAGCACAGCTTCGAGGGTCGGAATTGATACGCAGTATTTT. Translation: CASTASRVGIDTQYF.

The chain joins TRBV4-1 to TRBJ2-1; 9 nucleotides line up with TRBD2. The CDR3 runs 19 residues. In germline, CDR1 is MGHRA, CDR2 YSYEKL. J was trimmed by 4 bases and V by 0 bases; bases with no gene match: 13. CDR3 nucleotides: TGCGCCAGCAGCCAAGAAGATCTGAGTGGACTAGCGCGGTACAATGAGCAGTTCTTC. Its translation is CASSQEDLSGLARYNEQFF.

The chain carries TRBV6-5 and TRBJ1-3; D remains unclear. The V and J ends lost 0 bases and 0 bases respectively, with 9 bases between them. The V gene's germline CDR1 is MNHEY and CDR2 SVGAGI. The CDR3 has 16 residues. CDR3 protein: CASSYSPLGSGNTIYF. The CDR3 region has the DNA TGTGCCAGCAGTTACTCGCCACTCGGCTCTGGAAACACCATATATTTT.

The gene calls are TRBV18 and TRBJ1-1; D not certain. The CDR3 has 14 residues. Deletions cut 3 bases from V and 1 base from J, with 9 bases between. CDR1 KGHSH and CDR2 LQKENI come from the germline V gene. The CDR3 DNA follows: TGTGCCAGCTCACCTAGTGGTACGAACACTGAAGCTTTCTTT. Its protein is CASSPSGTNTEAFF.

The chain is built from TRBV5-8 and TRBJ1-2, with a tentative D call TRBD1 (5 bases). V dropped 2 bases and J dropped 7 bases, with 12 bases sitting between them. The CDR3 totals 13 residues. Germline V gene data show CDR1 as SGHTS and CDR2 as YDEGEE. The CDR3 DNA sequence: TGTGCCAGCAGCTTCGGGGGAGTGCGTGGCTACACCTTC. As protein: CASSFGGVRGYTF. The entire variable domain, with the rest obtained from reference TRBV5-8 and TRBJ1-2, is as follows: EAGVTQSPTHLIKTRGQQATLRCSPISGHTSVYWYQQALGLGLQFLLWYDEGEERNRGNFPPRFSGRQFPNYSSELNVNALELEDSALYLCASSFGGVRGYTFGSGTRLTVV.

V usage is TRBV4-2 and J usage is TRBJ1-1, with a possible D match to TRBD1 (5 bases). CDR1 is LGHNA and CDR2 is YNFKEQ in the germline V gene. The germline V and J ends were trimmed by 4 bases and 0 bases, with 21 bases remaining between them. CDR3 length equals 18 residues. The CDR3 region has the DNA TGTGCCAGCAGCCCTCTAGACGTGTTGAGACAGATGAACACTGAAGCTTTCTTT. This encodes CASSPLDVLRQMNTEAFF.

The J gene is TRBJ1-5, the V gene TRBV7-8; D is possibly TRBD1 (5 bases). Deletions cut 3 bases from V and 3 bases from J, with 12 bases between. The CDR3 is 15 residues long. The germline V gene has CDR1 SGHVS and CDR2 FQNEAQ. CDR3 DNA: TGTGCCAGCAGCTTGGACACACGTTACAATCAGCCCCAGCATTTT. Residues: CASSLDTRYNQPQHF. The complete variable domain, with remaining parts taken from reference TRBV7-8 and TRBJ1-5, reads GAGVSQSPRYKVAKRGQDVALRCDPISGHVSLFWYQQALGQGPEFLTYFQNEAQLDKSGLPSDRFFAERPEGSVSTLKIQRTQQEDSAVYLCASSLDTRYNQPQHFGDGTRLSIL.

This clone was recorded only once. The chain has TRBV18 and TRBJ1-5; D is ambiguous. The CDR3 has 13 residues. V was pared by 3 bases and J by 1 base, with 4 bases between. The germline CDR1 and CDR2 sequences are KGHSH and LQKENI. CDR3 sequence reads: CASSPRSNQPQHF. CDR3 nucleotide sequence: TGTGCCAGCTCACCGCGGAGCAATCAGCCCCAGCATTTT.

This chain links TRBV9 with TRBJ2-7; D unclear. The V end lost 4 bases, the J end lost 0 bases, and 14 bases lay between the germline ends. Germline lookup yields CDR1 SGDLS and CDR2 YYNGEE. This CDR3 comprises 15 residues. The CDR3 DNA reads as TGTGCCAGCAGCACTGATAGCAGAAGCTCCTACGAGCAGTACTTC. It encodes CASSTDSRSSYEQYF.

V and J are TRBV6-5 and TRBJ1-1; D is unclear. The CDR3 is made up of 13 amino acids. Germline V lookup: CDR1 MNHEY, CDR2 SVGAGI. Trimming removed 4 bases at V and 2 bases at J, with 8 bases between. In nucleotides, the CDR3 is TGTGCCAGCAGTTTAATGCTAAACACTGAAGCTTTCTTT. Its protein product is CASSLMLNTEAFF.

The chain is built from TRBV11-2 and TRBJ2-3; TRBD2 matches at 9 bases. The CDR3 totals 16 residues. Trimming cost V 4 bases and J 2 bases; bases outside gene matches: 7. Germline CDR1 SGHAT, CDR2 FQNNGV. The CDR3 DNA sequence: TGTGCCAGCAGCTCCAGACTAGCGGATAACACAGATACGCAGTATTTT. Amino acids: CASSSRLADNTDTQYF.